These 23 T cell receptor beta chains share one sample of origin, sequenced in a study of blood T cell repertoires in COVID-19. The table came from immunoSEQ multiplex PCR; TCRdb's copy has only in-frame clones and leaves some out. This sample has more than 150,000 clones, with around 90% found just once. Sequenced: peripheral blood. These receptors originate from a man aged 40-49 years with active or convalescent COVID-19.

DNA for the CDR3: TGTGCCATCAGTGAGGCCTCTAACCCCAGGGAGACCCAGTACTTC. It encodes CAISEASNPRETQYF. The chain has TRBV10-3 and TRBJ2-5; D uncertain. CDR1 and CDR2 (germline): ENHRY, SYGVKD. The V end was cut by 2 bases, the J end by 5 bases, with 15 bases between. The CDR3 extends over 15 amino acids.

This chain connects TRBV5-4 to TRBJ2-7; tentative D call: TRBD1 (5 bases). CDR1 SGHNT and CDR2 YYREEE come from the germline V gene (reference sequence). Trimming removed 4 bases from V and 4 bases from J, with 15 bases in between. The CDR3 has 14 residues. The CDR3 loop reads CASSPSTVGYEQYF. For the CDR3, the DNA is TGTGCCAGCAGCCCCTCGACAGTAGGTTACGAGCAGTACTTC. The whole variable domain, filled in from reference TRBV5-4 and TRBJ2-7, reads ETGVTQSPTHLIKTRGQQVTLRCSSQSGHNTVSWYQQALGQGPQFIFQYYREEENGRGNFPPRFSGLQFPNYSSELNVNALELDDSALYLCASSPSTVGYEQYFGPGTRLTVT.

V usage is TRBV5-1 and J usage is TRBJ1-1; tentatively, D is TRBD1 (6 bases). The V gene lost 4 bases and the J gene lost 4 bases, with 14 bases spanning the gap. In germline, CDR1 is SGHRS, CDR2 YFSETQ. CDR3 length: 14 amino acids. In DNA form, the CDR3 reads TGCGCCAGCAGCGGGACACTCCGTGGCACTGAAGCTTTCTTT. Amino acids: CASSGTLRGTEAFF.

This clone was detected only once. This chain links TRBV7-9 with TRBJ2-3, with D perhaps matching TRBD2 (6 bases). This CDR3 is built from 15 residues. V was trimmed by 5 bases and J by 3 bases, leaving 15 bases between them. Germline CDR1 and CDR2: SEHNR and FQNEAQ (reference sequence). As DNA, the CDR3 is TGTGCCAGCAGCCCAGCGGGCCCAGGGACAGATACGCAGTATTTT. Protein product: CASSPAGPGTDTQYF.

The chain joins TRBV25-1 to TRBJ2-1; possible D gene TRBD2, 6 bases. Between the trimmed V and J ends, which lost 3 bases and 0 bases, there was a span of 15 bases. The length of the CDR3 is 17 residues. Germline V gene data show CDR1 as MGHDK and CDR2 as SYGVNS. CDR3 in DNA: TGTGCCAGCAGTGATCCCTTTGCCGGGGGCTCCTACAATGAGCAGTTCTTC. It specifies CASSDPFAGGSYNEQFF.

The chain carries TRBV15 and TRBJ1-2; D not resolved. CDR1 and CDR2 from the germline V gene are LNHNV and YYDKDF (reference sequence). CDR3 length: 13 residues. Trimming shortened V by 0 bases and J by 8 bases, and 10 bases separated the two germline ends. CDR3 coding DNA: TGTGCCACCAGCAGAGAGGGAGCTTACGGCTACACCTTC. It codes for CATSREGAYGYTF.

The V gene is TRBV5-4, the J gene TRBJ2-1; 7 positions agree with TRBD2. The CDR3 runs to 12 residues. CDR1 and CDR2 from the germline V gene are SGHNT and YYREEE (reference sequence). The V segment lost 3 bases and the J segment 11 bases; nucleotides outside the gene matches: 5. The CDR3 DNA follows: TGTGCCAGCAGCTGGGCGGGGGAGAAGCAGTTCTTC. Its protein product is CASSWAGEKQFF.

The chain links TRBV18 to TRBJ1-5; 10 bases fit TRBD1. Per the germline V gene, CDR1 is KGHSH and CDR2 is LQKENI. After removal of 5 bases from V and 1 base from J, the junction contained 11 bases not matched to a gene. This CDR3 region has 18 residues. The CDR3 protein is CASSTTGTGVFSNQPQHF. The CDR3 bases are TGTGCCAGCTCAACCACCGGGACAGGGGTCTTCAGCAATCAGCCCCAGCATTTT.

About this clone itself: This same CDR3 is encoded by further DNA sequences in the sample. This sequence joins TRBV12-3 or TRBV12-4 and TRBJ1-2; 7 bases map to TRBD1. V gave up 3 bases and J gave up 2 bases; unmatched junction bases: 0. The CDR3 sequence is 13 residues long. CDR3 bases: TGTGCCAGCAGTTTGGGACAGAACTATGGCTACACCTTC. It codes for CASSLGQNYGYTF.

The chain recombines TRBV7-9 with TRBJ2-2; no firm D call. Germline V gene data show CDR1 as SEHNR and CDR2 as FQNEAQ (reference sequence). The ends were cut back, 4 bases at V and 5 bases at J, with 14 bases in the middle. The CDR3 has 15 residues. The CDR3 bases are TGTGCCAGCAGCTCACCCCCCGCAGGAACCGGGGAGCTGTTTTTT. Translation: CASSSPPAGTGELFF.

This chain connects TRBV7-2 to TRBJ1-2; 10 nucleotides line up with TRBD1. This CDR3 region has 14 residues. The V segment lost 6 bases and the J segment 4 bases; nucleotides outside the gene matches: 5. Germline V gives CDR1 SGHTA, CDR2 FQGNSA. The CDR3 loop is CASRGQGFIYGYTF. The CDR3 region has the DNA TGTGCCAGCAGGGGACAGGGGTTCATCTATGGCTACACCTTC.

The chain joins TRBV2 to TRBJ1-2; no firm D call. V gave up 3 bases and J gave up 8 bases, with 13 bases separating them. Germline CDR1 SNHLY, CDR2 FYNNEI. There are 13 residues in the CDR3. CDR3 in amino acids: CASSEGLLGGYTF. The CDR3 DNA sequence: TGTGCCAGCAGTGAGGGTCTCCTAGGAGGCTACACCTTC.

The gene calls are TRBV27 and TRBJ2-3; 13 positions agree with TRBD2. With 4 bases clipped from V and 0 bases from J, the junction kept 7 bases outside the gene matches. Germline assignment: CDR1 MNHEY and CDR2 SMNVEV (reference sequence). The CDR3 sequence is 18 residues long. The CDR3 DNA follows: TGTGCCAGCAGTTCCCGACTAGCGGGGGGACCGAGCACAGATACGCAGTATTTT. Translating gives CASSSRLAGGPSTDTQYF.

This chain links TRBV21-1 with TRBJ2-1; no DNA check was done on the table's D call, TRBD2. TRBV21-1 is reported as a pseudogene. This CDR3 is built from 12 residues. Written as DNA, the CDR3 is TGTGCCAGCAGGGGGACTAGTTGTGAGCAGTTCTTC. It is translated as CASRGTSCEQFF.

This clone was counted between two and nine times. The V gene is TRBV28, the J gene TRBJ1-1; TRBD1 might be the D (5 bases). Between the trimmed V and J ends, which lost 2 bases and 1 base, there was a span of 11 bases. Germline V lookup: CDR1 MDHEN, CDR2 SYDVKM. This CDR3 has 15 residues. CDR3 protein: CASSLAGVRNTEAFF. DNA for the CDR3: TGTGCCAGCAGTTTAGCGGGGGTTAGGAACACTGAAGCTTTCTTT.

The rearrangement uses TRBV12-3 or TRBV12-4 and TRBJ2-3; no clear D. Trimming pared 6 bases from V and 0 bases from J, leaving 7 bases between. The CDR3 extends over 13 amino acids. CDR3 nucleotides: TGTGCCAGCAGAAAAACTAGCACAGATACGCAGTATTTT. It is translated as CASRKTSTDTQYF.

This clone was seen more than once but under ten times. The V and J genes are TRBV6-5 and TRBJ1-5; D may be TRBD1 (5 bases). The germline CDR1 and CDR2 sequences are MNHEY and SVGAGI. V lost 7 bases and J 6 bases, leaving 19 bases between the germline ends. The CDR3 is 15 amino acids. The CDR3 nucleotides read TGTGCCAGCAAATACGCCCAGGGAGGGACTCAGCCCCAGCATTTT. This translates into CASKYAQGGTQPQHF.

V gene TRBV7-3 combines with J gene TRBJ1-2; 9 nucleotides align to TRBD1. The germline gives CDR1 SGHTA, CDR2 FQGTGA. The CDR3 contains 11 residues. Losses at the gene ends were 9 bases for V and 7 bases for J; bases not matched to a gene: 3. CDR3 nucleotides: TGTGCCAGGGGGACAGGGAGTGGCTACACCTTC. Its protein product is CARGTGSGYTF.

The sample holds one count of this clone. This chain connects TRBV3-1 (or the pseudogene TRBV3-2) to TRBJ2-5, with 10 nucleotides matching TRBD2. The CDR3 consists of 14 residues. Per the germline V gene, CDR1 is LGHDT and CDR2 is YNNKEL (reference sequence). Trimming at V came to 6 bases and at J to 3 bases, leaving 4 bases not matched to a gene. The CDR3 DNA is TGTGCCAGCAGGTTGCTAGCGGGGGAAGAGACCCAGTACTTC. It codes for CASRLLAGEETQYF.

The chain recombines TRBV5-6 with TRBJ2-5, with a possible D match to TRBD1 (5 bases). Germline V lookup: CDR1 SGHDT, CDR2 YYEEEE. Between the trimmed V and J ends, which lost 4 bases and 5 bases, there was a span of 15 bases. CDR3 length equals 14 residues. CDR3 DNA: TGTGCCAGCAGCCCACCCAGGGTTGGGGAGACCCAGTACTTC. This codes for CASSPPRVGETQYF.

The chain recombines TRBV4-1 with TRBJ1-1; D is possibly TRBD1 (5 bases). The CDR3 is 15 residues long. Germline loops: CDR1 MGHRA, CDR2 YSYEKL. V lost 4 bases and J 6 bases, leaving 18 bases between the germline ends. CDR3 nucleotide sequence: TGCGCCAGCAGCCGTCGGGGGTTAGAGGGAGCTGAAGCTTTCTTT. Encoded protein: CASSRRGLEGAEAFF.

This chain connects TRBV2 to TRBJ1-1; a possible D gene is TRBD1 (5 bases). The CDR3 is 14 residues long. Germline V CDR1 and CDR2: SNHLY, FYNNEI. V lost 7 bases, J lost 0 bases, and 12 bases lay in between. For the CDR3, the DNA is TGTGCCAGCATTCCTGACAGACTGAACACTGAAGCTTTCTTT. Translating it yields CASIPDRLNTEAFF.

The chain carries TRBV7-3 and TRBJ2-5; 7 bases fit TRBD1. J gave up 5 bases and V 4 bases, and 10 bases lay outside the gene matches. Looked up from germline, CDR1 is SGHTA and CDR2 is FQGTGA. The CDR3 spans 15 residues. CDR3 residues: CASSSRCDRVETQYF. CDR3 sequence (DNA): TGTGCCAGCAGCTCTAGGTGCGACAGGGTGGAGACCCAGTACTTC.